These T cell receptor beta chains were read from a single sample in a study of control samples from healthy donors and cancer patients. Using immunoSEQ multiplex PCR, the repertoire was profiled, and TCRdb retains in-frame clones only, with some absent. This table has about 100,000 clones, about 82% appearing once. Specimen: blood. The source of these receptors is a man aged 25 to 45 in good health. Each CDR3 is given with its conserved first and last residue. Each record gives: clone size, V gene, J gene, D gene, CDR3 DNA, CDR3 protein. The D gene is left open where the match is weak. Expanded clones are given a class, and other clones once, few, many or no size at all.

-	TRBV6-6	TRBJ1-5	-	TGTGCCAGCAGTGCTCCGGGACAAAATCAGCCCCAGCATTTT	CASSAPGQNQPQHF
once	TRBV5-5	TRBJ1-1	TRBD1	TGTGCCAGCTCCGGAAGCGGACAGGGGGCCGAAAGCGCTTTCTTT	CASSGSGQGAESAFF
once	TRBV10-3	TRBJ2-1	TRBD2	TGTGCCATCAGGACTAGCGGGGGAAGCAATGAGCAGTTCTTC	CAIRTSGGSNEQFF
-	TRBV19	TRBJ1-6	TRBD1	TGTGCCAGTAGTAGAGAGACAGGGTTCAATTCACCCCTCCACTTT	CASSRETGFNSPLHF
once	TRBV7-8	TRBJ1-5	-	TGTGCCAGCAGTATTCGGGGGGGGGACAATCAGCCCCAGCATTTT	CASSIRGGDNQPQHF
-	TRBV30	TRBJ2-7	-	TGTGCCTGGAGTGTAGGCGGCAGAGGCTACGAGCAGTACTTC	CAWSVGGRGYEQYF
-	TRBV5-1	TRBJ1-6	TRBD1	TGCGCCAGCAGCGCGGACAGGGGGGGCTCACCCCTCCACTTT	CASSADRGGSPLHF
once	TRBV5-1	TRBJ2-2	-	TGCGCCAGCAGCCCCGATGGGGGGGCCACCGGGGAGCTGTTTTTT	CASSPDGGATGELFF
-	TRBV10-3	TRBJ2-3	-	TGTGCCATCAGAGACGGGGGAGCGGCAGATACGCAGTATTTT	CAIRDGGAADTQYF
-	TRBV6-5	TRBJ2-3	-	TGTGCCAGCAGTTACGGAGGGGACCCAGATACGCAGTATTTT	CASSYGGDPDTQYF
-	TRBV10-3	TRBJ2-5	TRBD1	TGTGCCATCAGTGACGGGACAGCCCAAGAGACCCAGTACTTC	CAISDGTAQETQYF